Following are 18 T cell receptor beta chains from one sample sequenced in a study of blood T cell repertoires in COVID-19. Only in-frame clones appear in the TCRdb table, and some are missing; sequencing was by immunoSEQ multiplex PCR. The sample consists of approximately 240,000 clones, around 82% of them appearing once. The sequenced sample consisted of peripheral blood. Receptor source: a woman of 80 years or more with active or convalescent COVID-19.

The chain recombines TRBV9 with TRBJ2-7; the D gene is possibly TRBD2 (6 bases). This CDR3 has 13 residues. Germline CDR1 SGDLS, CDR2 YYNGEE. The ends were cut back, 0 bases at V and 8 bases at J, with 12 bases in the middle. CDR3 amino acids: CASSVGSGEQQYF. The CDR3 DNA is TGTGCCAGCAGCGTAGGGTCGGGGGAGCAGCAGTACTTC.

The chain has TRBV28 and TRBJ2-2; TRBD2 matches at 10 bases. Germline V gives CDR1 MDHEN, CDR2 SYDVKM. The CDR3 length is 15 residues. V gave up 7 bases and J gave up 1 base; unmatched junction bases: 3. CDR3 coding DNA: TGTGCCAGCACCTCTAGCGGGAGGAACACCGGGGAGCTGTTTTTT. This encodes CASTSSGRNTGELFF.

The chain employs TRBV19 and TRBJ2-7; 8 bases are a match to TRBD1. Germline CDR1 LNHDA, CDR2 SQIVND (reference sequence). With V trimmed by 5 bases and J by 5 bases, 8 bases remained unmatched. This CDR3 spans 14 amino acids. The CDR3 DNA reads TGTGCCAGTAGTCCTCGGACAGGGAGCCACGAGCAGTACTTC. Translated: CASSPRTGSHEQYF. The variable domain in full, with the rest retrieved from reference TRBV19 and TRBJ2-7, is DGGITQSPKYLFRKEGQNVTLSCEQNLNHDAMYWYRQDPGQGLRLIYYSQIVNDFQKGDIAEGYSVSREKKESFPLTVTSAQKNPTAFYLCASSPRTGSHEQYFGPGTRLTVT.

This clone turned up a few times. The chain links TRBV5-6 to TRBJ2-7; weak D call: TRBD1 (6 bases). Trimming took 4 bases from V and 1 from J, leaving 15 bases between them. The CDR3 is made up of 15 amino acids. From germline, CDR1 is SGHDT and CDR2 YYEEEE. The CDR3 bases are TGTGCCAGCAGCCCAAAGACAGGACCATCCTACGAGCAGTACTTC. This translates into CASSPKTGPSYEQYF.

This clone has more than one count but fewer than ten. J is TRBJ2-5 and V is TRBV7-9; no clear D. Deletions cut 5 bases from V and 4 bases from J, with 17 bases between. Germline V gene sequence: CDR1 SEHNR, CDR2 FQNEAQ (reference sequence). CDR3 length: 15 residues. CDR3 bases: TGTGCCAGCAGCCCCTATCGCGGTCAGAGAGAGACCCAGTACTTC. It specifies CASSPYRGQRETQYF.

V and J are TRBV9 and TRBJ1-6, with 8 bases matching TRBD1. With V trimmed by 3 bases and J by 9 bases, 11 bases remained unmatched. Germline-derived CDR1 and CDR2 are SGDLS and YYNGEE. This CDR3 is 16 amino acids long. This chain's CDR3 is CASSALDSRGRSPLHF. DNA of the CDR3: TGTGCCAGCAGCGCGTTAGATTCCAGGGGGCGTTCACCCCTCCACTTT.

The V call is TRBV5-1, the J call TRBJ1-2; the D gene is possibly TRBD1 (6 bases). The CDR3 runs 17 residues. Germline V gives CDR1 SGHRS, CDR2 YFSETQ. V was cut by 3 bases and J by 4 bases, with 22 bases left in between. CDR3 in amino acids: CASSSVTGGAVGYGYTF. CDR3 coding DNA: TGCGCCAGCAGCTCCGTAACCGGGGGGGCAGTCGGCTATGGCTACACCTTC.

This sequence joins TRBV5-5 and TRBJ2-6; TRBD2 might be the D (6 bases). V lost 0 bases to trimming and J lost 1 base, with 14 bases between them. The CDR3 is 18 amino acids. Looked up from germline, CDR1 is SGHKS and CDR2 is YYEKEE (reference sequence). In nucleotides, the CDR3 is TGTGCCAGCAGCTTGGTAATGGGACTTACTTCTGGGGCCAACGTCCTGACTTTC. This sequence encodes CASSLVMGLTSGANVLTF.

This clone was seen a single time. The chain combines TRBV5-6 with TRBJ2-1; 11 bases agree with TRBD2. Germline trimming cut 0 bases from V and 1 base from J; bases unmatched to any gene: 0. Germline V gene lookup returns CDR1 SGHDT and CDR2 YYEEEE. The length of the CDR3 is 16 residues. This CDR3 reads CASSLGLAGSYNEQFF. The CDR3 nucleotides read TGTGCCAGCAGCTTGGGACTAGCGGGATCCTACAATGAGCAGTTCTTC.

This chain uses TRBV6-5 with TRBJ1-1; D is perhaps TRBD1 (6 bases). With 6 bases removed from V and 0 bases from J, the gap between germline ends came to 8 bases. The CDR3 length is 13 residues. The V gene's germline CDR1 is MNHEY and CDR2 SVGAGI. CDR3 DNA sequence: TGTGCCAGCAGAGGACAGTTGAACACTGAAGCTTTCTTT. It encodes CASRGQLNTEAFF.

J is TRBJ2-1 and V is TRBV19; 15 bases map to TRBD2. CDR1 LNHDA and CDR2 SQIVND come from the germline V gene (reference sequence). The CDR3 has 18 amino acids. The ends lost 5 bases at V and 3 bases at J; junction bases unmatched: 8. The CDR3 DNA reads TGTGCCAGTAGTCCTGGGGGACTAGCGGGGGGTCACTACAATGAGCAGTTCTTC. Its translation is CASSPGGLAGGHYNEQFF.

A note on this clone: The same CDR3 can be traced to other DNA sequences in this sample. In DNA form, the CDR3 reads TGCGCCAGCAGCCTAGGGGGGGGCAGCTATGGCTACACCTTC. Translation: CASSLGGGSYGYTF. This chain joins TRBV5-1 and TRBJ1-2; a weak D match, TRBD1 (6 bases). Germline CDR1 SGHRS, CDR2 YFSETQ. Trimming shortened V by 4 bases and J by 4 bases, and 14 bases separated the two germline ends. The CDR3 totals 14 residues.

The CDR3 nucleotides are TGTGCCAGCAGCCAAGAGAAGCTCTACGAGCAGTACTTC. Translated: CASSQEKLYEQYF. The chain recombines TRBV14 with TRBJ2-7; D is unclear. Trimming shortened V by 0 bases and J by 3 bases, and 6 bases separated the two germline ends. This CDR3 region has 13 residues. Germline CDR1 is SGHDN and CDR2 is FVKESK.

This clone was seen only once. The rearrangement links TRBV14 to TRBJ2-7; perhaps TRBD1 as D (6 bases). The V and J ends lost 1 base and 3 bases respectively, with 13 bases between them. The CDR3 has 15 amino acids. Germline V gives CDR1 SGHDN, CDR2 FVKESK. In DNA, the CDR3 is TGTGCCAGCAGCCAAGGTCTGGGACAATACTACGAGCAGTACTTC. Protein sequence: CASSQGLGQYYEQYF.

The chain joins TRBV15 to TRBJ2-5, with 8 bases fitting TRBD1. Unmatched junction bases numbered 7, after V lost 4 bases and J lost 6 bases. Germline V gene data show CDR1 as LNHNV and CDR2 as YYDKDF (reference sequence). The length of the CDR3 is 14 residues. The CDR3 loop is CATSNDRGGQTQYF. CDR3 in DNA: TGTGCCACCAGCAACGACAGGGGCGGGCAGACCCAGTACTTC.

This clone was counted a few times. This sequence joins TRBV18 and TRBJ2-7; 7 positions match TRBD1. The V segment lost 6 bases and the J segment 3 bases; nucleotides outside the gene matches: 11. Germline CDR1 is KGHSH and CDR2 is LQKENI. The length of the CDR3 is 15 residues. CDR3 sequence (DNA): TGTGCCAGCTCCCAGTCAGGACAGGCCCACTACGAGCAGTACTTC. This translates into CASSQSGQAHYEQYF.

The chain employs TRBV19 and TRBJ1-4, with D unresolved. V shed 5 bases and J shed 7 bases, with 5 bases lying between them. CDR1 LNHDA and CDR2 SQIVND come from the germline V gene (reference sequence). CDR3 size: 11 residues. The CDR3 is CASSLSEKLFF. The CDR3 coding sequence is TGTGCCAGTAGTCTAAGTGAAAAACTGTTTTTT.

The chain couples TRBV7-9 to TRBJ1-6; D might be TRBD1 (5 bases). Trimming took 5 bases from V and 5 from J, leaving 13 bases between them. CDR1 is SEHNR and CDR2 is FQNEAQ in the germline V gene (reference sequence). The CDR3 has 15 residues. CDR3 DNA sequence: TGTGCCAGCAGCCATGGGGCCCACAATAATTCACCCCTCCACTTT. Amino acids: CASSHGAHNNSPLHF.